What follows is one T cell receptor beta chain and its context. The data belong to a study of blood T cell repertoires in COVID-19. Germline CDR1 is SGHVS and CDR2 is FNYEAQ. The V and J ends lost 10 bases and 3 bases respectively, with 18 bases between them. The CDR3 length is 15 residues. Method: immunoSEQ multiplex PCR; TCRdb's copy keeps in-frame clones and lacks some. In the table there are more than 60,000 clones, 85% to 90% of which are singletons. The sequence derives from a woman aged 40 to 55 who had recovered from COVID-19. The chain joins TRBV7-6 to TRBJ2-2; D is possibly TRBD2 (6 bases). The sequencing input was PBMCs or T cells enriched from blood (not recorded which). For the CDR3, the DNA is TGTGCCAACTCCCTGACCGGGGAGGACACCGGGGAGCTGTTTTTT. Its protein product is CANSLTGEDTGELFF.